This TCR beta chain was sequenced in a study of T cells after yellow fever vaccination. UMIs and a universal primer site were added when TCR cDNA was made by 5'RACE template switching. TCRdb recomputed calls from the 5' RACE reads with MiXCR, one row per CDR3 protein. The sample has some 240,000 distinct CDR3 sequences; roughly 4.8% are singletons. V dropped 10 bases and J dropped 0 bases, with 16 bases sitting between them. The CDR3 covers 15 residues. Per germline, CDR1 LNHDA and CDR2 SQIVND (reference sequence). J is TRBJ1-5 and V is TRBV19; the D gene is possibly TRBD1 (5 bases). The sequences come from CD4+ T cells sorted from PBMCs, collected on the day of the yellow fever booster vaccination. The sequence was collected from a man between 18 and 29 years old who received the YFV17D yellow fever vaccine. CDR3 sequence: CATYDRGVSNQPQHF. In DNA form, the CDR3 reads TGTGCCACCTACGATCGGGGGGTTAGCAATCAGCCCCAGCATTTT.